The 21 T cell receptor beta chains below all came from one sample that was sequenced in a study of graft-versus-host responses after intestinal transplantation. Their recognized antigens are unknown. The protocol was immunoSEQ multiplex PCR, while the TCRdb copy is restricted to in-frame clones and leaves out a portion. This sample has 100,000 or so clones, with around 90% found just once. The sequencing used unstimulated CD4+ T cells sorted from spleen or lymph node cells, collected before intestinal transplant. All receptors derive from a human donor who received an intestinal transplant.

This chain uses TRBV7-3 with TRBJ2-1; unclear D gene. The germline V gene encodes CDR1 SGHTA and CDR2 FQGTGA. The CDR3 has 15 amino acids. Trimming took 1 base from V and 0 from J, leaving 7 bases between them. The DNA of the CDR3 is TGTGCCAGCAGCTTAAGTGGCAGCTCCTACAATGAGCAGTTCTTC. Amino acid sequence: CASSLSGSSYNEQFF.

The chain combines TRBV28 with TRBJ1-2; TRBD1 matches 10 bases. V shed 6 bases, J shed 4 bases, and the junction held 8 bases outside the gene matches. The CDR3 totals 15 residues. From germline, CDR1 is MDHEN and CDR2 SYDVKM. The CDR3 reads CASSASTGGSYGYTF. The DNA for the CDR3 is TGTGCCAGCAGCGCTTCGACAGGGGGCTCCTATGGCTACACCTTC.

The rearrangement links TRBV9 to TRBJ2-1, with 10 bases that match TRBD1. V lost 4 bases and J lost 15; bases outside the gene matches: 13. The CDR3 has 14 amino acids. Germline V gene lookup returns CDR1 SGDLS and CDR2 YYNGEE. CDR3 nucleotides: TGTGCCAGCAGCCCCCGACAGGGGGCTTTATTTCGGTTCTTC. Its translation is CASSPRQGALFRFF.

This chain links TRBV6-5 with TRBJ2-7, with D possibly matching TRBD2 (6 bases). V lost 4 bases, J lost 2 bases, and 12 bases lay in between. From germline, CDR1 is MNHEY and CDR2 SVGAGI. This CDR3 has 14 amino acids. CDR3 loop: CASSSGGVPYEQYF. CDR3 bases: TGTGCCAGCAGTTCCGGCGGGGTGCCCTACGAGCAGTACTTC.

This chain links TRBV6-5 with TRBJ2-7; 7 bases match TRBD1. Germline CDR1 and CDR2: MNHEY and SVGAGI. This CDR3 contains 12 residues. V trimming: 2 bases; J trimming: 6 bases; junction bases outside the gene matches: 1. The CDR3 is CASSYRGREQYF. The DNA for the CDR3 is TGTGCCAGCAGTTACAGGGGGCGCGAGCAGTACTTC.

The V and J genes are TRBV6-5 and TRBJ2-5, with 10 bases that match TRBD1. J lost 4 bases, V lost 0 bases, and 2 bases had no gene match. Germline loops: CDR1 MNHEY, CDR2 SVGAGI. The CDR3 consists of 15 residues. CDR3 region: CASSYSRTGGETQYF. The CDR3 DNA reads TGTGCCAGCAGTTACTCGAGGACAGGGGGAGAGACCCAGTACTTC.

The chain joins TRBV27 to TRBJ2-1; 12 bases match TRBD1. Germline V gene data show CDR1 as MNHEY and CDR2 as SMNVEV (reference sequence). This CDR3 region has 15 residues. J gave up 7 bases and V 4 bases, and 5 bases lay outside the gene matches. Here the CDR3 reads CASSSRDRGRNEQFF. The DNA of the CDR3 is TGTGCCAGCAGTTCGCGGGACAGGGGGCGAAATGAGCAGTTCTTC.

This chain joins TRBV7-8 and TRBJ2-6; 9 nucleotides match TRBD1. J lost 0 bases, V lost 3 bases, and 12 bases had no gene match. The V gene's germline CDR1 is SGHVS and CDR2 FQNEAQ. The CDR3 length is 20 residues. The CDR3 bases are TGTGCCAGCAGCTTCTCTAAACGCCGGGACAGGGTCTCTGGGGCCAACGTCCTGACTTTC. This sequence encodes CASSFSKRRDRVSGANVLTF.

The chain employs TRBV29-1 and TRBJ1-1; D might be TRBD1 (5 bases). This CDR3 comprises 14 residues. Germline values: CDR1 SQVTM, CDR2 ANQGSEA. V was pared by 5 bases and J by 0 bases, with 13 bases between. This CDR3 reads CSVSLDSMNTEAFF. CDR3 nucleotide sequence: TGCAGCGTTTCCCTCGACAGCATGAACACTGAAGCTTTCTTT.

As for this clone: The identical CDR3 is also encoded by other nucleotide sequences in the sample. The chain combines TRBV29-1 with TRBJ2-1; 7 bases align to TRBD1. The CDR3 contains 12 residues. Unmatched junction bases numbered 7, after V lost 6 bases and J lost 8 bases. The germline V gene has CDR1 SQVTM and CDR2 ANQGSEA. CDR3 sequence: CSVGYTGDEQFF. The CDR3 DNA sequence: TGCAGCGTAGGATATACAGGGGATGAGCAGTTCTTC.

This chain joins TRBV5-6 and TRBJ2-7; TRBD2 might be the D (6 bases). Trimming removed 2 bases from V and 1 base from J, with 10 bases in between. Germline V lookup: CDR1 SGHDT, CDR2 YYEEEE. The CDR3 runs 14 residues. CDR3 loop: CASSFRRVSYEQYF. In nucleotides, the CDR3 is TGTGCCAGCAGCTTCCGGAGGGTTTCCTACGAGCAGTACTTC.

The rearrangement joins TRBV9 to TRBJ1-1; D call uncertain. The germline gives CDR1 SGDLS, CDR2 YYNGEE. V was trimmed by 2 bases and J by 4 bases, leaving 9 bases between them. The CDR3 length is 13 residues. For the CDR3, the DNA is TGTGCCAGCAGCGTGGAAGGCGGCACTGAAGCTTTCTTT. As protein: CASSVEGGTEAFF.

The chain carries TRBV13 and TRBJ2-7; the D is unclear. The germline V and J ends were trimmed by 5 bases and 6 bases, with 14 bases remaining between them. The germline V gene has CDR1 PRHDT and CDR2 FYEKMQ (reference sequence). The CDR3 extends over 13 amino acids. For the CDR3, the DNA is TGTGCCAGCAGCCTACGGCGAGGCGGCGAGCAGTACTTC. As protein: CASSLRRGGEQYF. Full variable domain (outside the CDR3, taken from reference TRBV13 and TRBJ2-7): AAGVIQSPRHLIKEKRETATLKCYPIPRHDTVYWYQQGPGQDPQFLISFYEKMQSDKGSIPDRFSAQQFSDYHSELNMSSLELGDSALYFCASSLRRGGEQYFGPGTRLTVT.

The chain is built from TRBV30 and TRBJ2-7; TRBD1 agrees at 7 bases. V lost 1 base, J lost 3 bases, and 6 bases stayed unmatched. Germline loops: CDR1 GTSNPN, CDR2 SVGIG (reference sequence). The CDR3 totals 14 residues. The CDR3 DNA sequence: TGTGCCTGGAGTGACAGGGGATTTGGCTACGAGCAGTACTTC. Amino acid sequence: CAWSDRGFGYEQYF.

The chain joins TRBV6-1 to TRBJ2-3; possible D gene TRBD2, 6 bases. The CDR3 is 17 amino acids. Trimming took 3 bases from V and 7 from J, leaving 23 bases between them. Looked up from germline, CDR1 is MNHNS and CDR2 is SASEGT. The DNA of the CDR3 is TGTGCCAGCAGTGAGGTTATTCGGGGGATTAGCAGGTATACGCAGTATTTT. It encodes CASSEVIRGISRYTQYF.

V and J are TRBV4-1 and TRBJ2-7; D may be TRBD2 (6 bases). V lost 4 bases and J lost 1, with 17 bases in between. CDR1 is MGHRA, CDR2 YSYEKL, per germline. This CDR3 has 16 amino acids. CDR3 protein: CASSRQPSGGSYEQYF. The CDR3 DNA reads TGCGCCAGCAGCCGCCAACCTTCCGGGGGATCCTACGAGCAGTACTTC.

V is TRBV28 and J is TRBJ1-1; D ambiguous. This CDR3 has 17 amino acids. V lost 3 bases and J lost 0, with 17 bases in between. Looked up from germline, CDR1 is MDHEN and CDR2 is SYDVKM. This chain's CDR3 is CASSLTGLWRVNTEAFF. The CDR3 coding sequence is TGTGCCAGCAGTTTGACCGGGCTCTGGAGGGTGAACACTGAAGCTTTCTTT.

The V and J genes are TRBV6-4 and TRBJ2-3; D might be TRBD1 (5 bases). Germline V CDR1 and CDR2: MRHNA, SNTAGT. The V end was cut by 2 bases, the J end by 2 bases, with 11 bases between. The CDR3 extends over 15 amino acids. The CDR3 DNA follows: TGTGCCAGCAGTGACCGTCAGGGTAACACAGATACGCAGTATTTT. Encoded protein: CASSDRQGNTDTQYF.

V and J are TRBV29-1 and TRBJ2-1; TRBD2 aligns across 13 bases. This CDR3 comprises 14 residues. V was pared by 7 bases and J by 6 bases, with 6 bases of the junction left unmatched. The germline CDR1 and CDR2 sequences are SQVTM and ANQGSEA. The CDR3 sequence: CSGKTSGRGNEQFF. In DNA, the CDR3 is TGCAGCGGGAAAACTAGCGGGAGGGGCAATGAGCAGTTCTTC.

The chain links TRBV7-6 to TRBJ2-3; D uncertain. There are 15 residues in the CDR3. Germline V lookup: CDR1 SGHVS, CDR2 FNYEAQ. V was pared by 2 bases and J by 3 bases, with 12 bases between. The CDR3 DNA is TGTGCCAGCAGCTTAAGGAGTTCGCGTACAGATACGCAGTATTTT. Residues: CASSLRSSRTDTQYF.

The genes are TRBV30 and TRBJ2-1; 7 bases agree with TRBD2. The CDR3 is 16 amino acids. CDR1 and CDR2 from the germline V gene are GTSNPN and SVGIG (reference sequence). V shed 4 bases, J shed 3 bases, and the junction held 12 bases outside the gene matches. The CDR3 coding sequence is TGTGCCTGGAAATCATCGGGGGGTGGAAGCTACAATGAGCAGTTCTTC. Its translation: CAWKSSGGGSYNEQFF.